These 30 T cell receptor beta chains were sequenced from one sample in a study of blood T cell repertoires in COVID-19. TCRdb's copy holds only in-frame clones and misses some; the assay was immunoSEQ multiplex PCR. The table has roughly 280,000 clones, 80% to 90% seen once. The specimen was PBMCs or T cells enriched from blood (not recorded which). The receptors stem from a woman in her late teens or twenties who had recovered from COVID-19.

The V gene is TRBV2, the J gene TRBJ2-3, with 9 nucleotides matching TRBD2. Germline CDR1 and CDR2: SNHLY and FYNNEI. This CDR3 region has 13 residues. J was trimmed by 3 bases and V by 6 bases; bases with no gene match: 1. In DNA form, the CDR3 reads TGTGCCAGCAGGACTAGCGGAACAGATACGCAGTATTTT. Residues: CASRTSGTDTQYF. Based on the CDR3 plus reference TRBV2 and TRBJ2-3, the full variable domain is EPEVTQTPSHQVTQMGQEVILRCVPISNHLYFYWYRQILGQKVEFLVSFYNNEISEKSEIFDDQFSVERPDGSNFTLKIRSTKLEDSAMYFCASRTSGTDTQYFGPGTRLTVL.

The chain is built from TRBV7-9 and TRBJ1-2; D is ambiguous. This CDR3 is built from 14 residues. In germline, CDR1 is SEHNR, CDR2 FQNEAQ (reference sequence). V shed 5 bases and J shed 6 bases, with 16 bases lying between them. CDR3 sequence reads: CASSPPRVRNGYTF. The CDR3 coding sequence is TGTGCCAGCAGCCCCCCGCGGGTCAGGAATGGCTACACCTTC.

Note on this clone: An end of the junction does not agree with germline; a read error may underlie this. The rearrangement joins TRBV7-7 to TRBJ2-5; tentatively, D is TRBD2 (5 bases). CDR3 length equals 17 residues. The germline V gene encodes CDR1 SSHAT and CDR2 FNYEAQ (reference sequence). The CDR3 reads CASSPRTRGALPGTQYF. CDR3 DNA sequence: TGTGCTAGCAGCCCCCGCACCCGGGGAGCCCTCCCAGGGACCCAGTACTTC.

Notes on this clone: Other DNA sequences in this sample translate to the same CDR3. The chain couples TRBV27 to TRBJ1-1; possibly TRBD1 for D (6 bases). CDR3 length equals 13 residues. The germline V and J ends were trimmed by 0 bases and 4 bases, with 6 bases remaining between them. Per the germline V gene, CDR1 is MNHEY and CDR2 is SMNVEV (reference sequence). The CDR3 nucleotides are TGTGCCAGCAGTTTATCCAGGGGCACTGAAGCTTTCTTT. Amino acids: CASSLSRGTEAFF.

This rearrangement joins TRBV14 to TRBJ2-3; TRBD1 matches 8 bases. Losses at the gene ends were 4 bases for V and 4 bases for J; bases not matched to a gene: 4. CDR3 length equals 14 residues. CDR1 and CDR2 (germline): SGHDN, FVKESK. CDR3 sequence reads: CASSPDRGADTQYF. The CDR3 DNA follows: TGTGCCAGCAGCCCCGACAGGGGTGCAGATACGCAGTATTTT.

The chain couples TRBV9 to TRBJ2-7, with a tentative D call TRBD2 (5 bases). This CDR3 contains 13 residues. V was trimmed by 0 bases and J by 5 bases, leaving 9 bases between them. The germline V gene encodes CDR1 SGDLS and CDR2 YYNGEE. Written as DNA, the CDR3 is TGTGCCAGCAGCGTAGGTCTCGGGAACGAGCAGTACTTC. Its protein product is CASSVGLGNEQYF.

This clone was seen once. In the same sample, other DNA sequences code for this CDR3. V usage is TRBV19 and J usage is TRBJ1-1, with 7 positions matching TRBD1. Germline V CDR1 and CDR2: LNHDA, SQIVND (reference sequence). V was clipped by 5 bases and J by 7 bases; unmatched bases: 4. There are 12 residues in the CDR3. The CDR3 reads CASSAGGLEAFF. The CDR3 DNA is TGTGCCAGTAGTGCAGGGGGACTTGAAGCTTTCTTT.

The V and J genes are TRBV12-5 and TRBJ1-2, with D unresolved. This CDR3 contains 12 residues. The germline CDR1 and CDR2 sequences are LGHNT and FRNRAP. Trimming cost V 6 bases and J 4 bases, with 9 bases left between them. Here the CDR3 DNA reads TGTGCTAGTGGGTCCGGGGTCTATGGCTACACCTTC. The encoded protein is CASGSGVYGYTF.

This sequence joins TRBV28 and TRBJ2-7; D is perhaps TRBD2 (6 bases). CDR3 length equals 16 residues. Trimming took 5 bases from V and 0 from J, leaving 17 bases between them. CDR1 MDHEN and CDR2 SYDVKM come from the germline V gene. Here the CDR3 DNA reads TGTGCCAGCAGTCCTCTATCCCGGGGGATCTCCTACGAGCAGTACTTC. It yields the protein CASSPLSRGISYEQYF.

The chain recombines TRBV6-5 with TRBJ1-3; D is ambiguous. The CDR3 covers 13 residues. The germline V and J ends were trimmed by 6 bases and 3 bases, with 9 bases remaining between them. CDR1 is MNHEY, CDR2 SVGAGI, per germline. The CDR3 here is CASSQISGNTIYF. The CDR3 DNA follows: TGTGCCAGCAGCCAGATAAGTGGAAACACCATATATTTT.

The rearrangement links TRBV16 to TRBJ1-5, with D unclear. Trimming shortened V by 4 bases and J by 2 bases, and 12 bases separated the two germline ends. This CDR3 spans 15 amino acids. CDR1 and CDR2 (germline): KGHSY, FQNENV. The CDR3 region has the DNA TGTGCCAGCAGCCGATCTACTTCCGGCAATCAGCCCCAGCATTTT. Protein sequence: CASSRSTSGNQPQHF.

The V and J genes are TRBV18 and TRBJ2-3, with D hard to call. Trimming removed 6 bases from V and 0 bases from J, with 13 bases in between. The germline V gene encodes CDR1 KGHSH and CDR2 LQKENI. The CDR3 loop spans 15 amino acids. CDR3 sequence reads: CASSLTTTSTDTQYF. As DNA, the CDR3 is TGTGCCAGCTCCCTCACCACGACTAGCACAGATACGCAGTATTTT. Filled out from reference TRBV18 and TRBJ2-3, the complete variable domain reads NAGVMQNPRHLVRRRGQEARLRCSPMKGHSHVYWYRQLPEEGLKFMVYLQKENIIDESGMPKERFSAEFPKEGPSILRIQQVVRGDSAAYFCASSLTTTSTDTQYFGPGTRLTVL.

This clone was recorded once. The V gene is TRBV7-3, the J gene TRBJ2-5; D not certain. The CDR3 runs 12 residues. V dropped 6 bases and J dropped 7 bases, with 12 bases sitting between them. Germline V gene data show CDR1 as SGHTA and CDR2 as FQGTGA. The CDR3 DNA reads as TGTGCCAGCAGTTCCTCGGGTGGGACCCAGTACTTC. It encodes CASSSSGGTQYF.

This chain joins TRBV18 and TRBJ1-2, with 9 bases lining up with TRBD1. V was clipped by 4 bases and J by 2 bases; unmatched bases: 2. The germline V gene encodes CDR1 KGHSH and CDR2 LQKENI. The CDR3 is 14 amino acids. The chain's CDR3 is CASSRDRANYGYTF. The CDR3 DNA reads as TGTGCCAGCTCACGGGACAGGGCCAACTATGGCTACACCTTC.

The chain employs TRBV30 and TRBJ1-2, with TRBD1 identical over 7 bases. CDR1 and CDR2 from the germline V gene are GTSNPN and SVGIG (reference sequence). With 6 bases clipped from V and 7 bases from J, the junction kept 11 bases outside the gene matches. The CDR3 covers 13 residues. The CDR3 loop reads CACGGRQGGGYTF. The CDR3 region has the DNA TGTGCCTGTGGGGGTCGACAGGGTGGTGGCTACACCTTC.

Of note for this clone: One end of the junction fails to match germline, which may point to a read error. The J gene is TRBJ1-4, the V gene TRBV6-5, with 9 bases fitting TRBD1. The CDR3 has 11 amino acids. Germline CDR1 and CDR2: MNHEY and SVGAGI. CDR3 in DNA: TGTGCCAGCAGAGGAGTCGGGACAGGGTTGTTT. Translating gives CASRGVGTGLF.

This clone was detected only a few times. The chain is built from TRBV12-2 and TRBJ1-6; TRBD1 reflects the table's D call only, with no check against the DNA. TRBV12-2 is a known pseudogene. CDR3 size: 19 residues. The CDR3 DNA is TGTGCAAGTCGCTCGCGACTGGACATTGACCGCTCCTATAATTCACCCCTCCACTTT. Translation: CASRSRLDIDRSYNSPLHF.

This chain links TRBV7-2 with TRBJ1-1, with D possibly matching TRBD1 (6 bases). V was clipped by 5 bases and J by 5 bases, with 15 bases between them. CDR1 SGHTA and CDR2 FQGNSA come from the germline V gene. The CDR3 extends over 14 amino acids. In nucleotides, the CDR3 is TGTGCCAGCAGCCCGCAGGGGACGAATACTGAAGCTTTCTTT. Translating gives CASSPQGTNTEAFF.

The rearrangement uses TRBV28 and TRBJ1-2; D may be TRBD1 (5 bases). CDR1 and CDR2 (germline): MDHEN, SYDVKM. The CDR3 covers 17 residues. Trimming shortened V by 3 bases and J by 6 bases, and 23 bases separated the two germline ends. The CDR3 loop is CASSFHLTAPWGDGYTF. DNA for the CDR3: TGTGCCAGCAGTTTCCACTTGACAGCTCCCTGGGGGGATGGCTACACCTTC.

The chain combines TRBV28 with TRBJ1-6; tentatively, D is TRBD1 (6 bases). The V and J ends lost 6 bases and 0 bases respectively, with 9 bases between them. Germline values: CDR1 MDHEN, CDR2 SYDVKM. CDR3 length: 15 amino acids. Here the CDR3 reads CASRDSSSYNSPLHF. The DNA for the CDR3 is TGTGCCAGCAGGGACAGCAGCTCCTATAATTCACCCCTCCACTTT.

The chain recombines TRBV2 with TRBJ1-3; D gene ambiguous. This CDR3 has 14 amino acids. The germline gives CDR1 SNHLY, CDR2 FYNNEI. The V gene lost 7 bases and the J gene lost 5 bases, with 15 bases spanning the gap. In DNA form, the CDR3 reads TGTGCCAGCAATTTACTAGGTGGAAGAAACACCATATATTTT. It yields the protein CASNLLGGRNTIYF.

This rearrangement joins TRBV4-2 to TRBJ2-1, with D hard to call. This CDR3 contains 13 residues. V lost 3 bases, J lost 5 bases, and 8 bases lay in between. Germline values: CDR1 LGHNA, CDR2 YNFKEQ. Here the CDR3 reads CASSQARHNEQFF. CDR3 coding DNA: TGTGCCAGCAGCCAGGCCCGCCACAATGAGCAGTTCTTC.

The CDR3 loop is CASRETQGKGAFF. DNA for the CDR3: TGTGCCAGCAGAGAAACACAGGGGAAAGGAGCTTTCTTT. The chain carries TRBV12-3 or TRBV12-4 and TRBJ1-1, with 7 bases matching TRBD1. The CDR3 totals 13 residues. V trimming: 6 bases; J trimming: 10 bases; junction bases outside the gene matches: 11.

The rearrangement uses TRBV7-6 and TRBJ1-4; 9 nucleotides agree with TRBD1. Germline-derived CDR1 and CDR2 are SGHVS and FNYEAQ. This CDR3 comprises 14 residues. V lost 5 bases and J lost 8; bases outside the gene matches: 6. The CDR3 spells CASSPPGTGEKLFF. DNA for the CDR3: TGTGCCAGCAGCCCTCCCGGGACAGGGGAAAAACTGTTTTTT. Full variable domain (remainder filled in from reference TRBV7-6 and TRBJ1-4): GAGVSQSPRYKVTKRGQDVALRCDPISGHVSLYWYRQALGQGPEFLTYFNYEAQQDKSGLPNDRFSAERPEGSISTLTIQRTEQRDSAMYRCASSPPGTGEKLFFGSGTQLSVL.

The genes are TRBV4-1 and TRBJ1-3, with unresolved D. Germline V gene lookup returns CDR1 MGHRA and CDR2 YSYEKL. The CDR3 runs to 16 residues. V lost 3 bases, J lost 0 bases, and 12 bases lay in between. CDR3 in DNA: TGCGCCAGCAGCCATCGAGAGGCGGCCTCTGGAAACACCATATATTTT. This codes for CASSHREAASGNTIYF.

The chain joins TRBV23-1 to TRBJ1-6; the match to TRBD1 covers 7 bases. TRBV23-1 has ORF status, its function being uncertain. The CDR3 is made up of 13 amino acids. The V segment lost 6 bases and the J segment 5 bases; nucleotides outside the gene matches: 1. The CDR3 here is CASRQGNNSPLHF. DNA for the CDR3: TGCGCCAGCAGACAGGGGAATAATTCACCCCTCCACTTT.

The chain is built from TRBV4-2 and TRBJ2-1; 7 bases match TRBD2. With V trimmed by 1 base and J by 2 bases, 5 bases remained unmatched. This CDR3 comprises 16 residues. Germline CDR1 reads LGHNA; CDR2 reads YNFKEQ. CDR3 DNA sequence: TGTGCCAGCAGCCAAGGCATAGCGGGCACCTACAATGAGCAGTTCTTC. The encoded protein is CASSQGIAGTYNEQFF.

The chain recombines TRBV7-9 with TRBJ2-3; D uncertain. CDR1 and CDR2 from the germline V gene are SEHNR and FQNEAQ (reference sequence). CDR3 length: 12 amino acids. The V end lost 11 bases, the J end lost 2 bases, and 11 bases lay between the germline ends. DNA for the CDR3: TGTGCCTGCGGCAGCCACACAGATACGCAGTATTTT. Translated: CACGSHTDTQYF.

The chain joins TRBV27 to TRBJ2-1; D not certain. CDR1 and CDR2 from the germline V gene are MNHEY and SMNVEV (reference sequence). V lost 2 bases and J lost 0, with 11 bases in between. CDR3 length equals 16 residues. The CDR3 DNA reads TGTGCCAGCAGTTTAATGTTGGCCAGCTCCTACAATGAGCAGTTCTTC. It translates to CASSLMLASSYNEQFF.

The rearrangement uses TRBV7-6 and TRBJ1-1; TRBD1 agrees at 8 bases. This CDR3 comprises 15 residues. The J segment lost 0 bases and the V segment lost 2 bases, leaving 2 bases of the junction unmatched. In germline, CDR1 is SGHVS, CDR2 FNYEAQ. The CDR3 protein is CASSLSDRVNTEAFF. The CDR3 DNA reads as TGTGCCAGCAGCTTATCGGACAGGGTGAACACTGAAGCTTTCTTT.